This passage covers 23 T cell receptor beta chains from one sample sequenced in a study of shared clonotypes between healthy human individuals. Libraries were prepared by immunoSEQ multiplex PCR; TCRdb keeps only in-frame clonotypes and omits some of them. The sample yields hundreds of thousands of clones, under 80% seen once. Sequencing input: memory CD4+ T cells sorted from blood. Noted subset: CD45RA-negative fraction. The receptors stem from a woman in her 30s in good health.

This chain connects TRBV19 to TRBJ1-5, with D hard to call. V dropped 5 bases and J dropped 0 bases, with 11 bases sitting between them. Germline-derived CDR1 and CDR2 are LNHDA and SQIVND (reference sequence). The CDR3 spans 15 residues. The CDR3 region has the DNA TGTGCCAGTAGTCGTCGGACGGATAGCAATCAGCCCCAGCATTTT. It yields the protein CASSRRTDSNQPQHF.

The rearrangement joins TRBV5-1 to TRBJ1-1, with D possibly being TRBD1 (5 bases). CDR1 and CDR2 from the germline V gene are SGHRS and YFSETQ. There are 20 residues in the CDR3. V gave up 2 bases and J gave up 1 base, with 27 bases separating them. This CDR3 reads CASSFTPMRRGLTKNTEAFF. The CDR3 DNA follows: TGCGCCAGCAGCTTCACCCCCATGAGGCGGGGCTTAACCAAGAACACTGAAGCTTTCTTT.

Only one count was recorded for this clone. This chain uses TRBV6-4 with TRBJ1-5; D remains unclear. The CDR3 contains 13 residues. From germline, CDR1 is MRHNA and CDR2 SNTAGT. V shed 4 bases and J shed 10 bases, with 14 bases lying between them. CDR3 loop: CASSVNGVSPQHF. The DNA of the CDR3 is TGTGCCAGCAGTGTCAACGGAGTAAGTCCCCAGCATTTT.

The sample holds one count of this clone. This chain uses TRBV6-5 with TRBJ2-2; possibly TRBD2 for D (5 bases). The CDR3 is made up of 15 amino acids. The V gene lost 5 bases and the J gene lost 5 bases, with 15 bases spanning the gap. Germline lookup yields CDR1 MNHEY and CDR2 SVGAGI. The CDR3 nucleotides are TGTGCCAGCAGTCTGCTTCAGCGAGGGACCGGGGAGCTGTTTTTT. Protein product: CASSLLQRGTGELFF.

This chain connects TRBV6-1 to TRBJ2-1; D uncertain. CDR3 length: 12 amino acids. The V end lost 8 bases, the J end lost 10 bases, and 15 bases lay between the germline ends. The germline V gene has CDR1 MNHNS and CDR2 SASEGT. Written as DNA, the CDR3 is TGTGCCAGCCTAGGTGGCTACGTCGAGCAGTTCTTC. Translating gives CASLGGYVEQFF.

This clone was detected only a few times. The chain uses TRBV4-1 and TRBJ2-2; 8 nucleotides align to TRBD2. Trimming removed 0 bases from V and 6 bases from J; junction bases left unmatched: 9. The germline V gene has CDR1 MGHRA and CDR2 YSYEKL. The CDR3 spans 17 residues. CDR3 residues: CASSQDRGGGLAGELFF. Here the CDR3 DNA reads TGCGCCAGCAGCCAAGATCGAGGCGGGGGGCTGGCCGGGGAGCTGTTTTTT.

The chain links TRBV18 to TRBJ2-1; 7 bases fit TRBD2. V shed 5 bases and J 8 bases; nucleotides not matched to a gene: 3. Germline loops: CDR1 KGHSH, CDR2 LQKENI. There are 12 residues in the CDR3. The CDR3 region is CASSGRGDEQFF. The CDR3 DNA reads as TGTGCCAGCTCAGGACGGGGGGATGAGCAGTTCTTC.

A remark on this clone: A clone one base away is much larger, so this may be a read error. At the DNA level, this CDR3 is encoded by other sequences in the same sample as well. J is TRBJ2-1 and V is TRBV5-1; D gene unclear. Germline V gene sequence: CDR1 SGHRS, CDR2 YFSETQ. This CDR3 is 15 amino acids long. Trimming cost V 0 bases and J 0 bases, with 7 bases left between them. CDR3 in DNA: TGCGCCAGCAGCTTGGACCGAAGCTCCTACAATGAGCAGTTCTTC. Its translation: CASSLDRSSYNEQFF.

This chain joins TRBV10-3 and TRBJ1-5; 11 bases match TRBD1. The CDR3 has 17 amino acids. V gave up 0 bases and J gave up 2 bases; unmatched junction bases: 3. Per germline, CDR1 ENHRY and CDR2 SYGVKD. CDR3 in DNA: TGTGCCATCAGTGAGTCGGACAGGGGGCGAGGCAATCAGCCCCAGCATTTT. Translation: CAISESDRGRGNQPQHF.

This clone was seen a handful of times. The chain carries TRBV11-2 and TRBJ1-3, with 8 bases matching TRBD1. Looked up from germline, CDR1 is SGHAT and CDR2 is FQNNGV. This CDR3 comprises 16 residues. Germline trimming cut 1 base from V and 3 bases from J; bases unmatched to any gene: 5. CDR3 amino acids: CASSLGPRGLGNTIYF. The DNA for the CDR3 is TGTGCCAGCAGCTTAGGTCCCAGGGGGCTTGGAAACACCATATATTTT.

This rearrangement joins TRBV4-2 to TRBJ2-1; TRBD2 matches at 10 bases. Germline CDR1 is LGHNA and CDR2 is YNFKEQ. V trimming: 0 bases; J trimming: 7 bases; junction bases outside the gene matches: 12. The CDR3 covers 18 residues. The CDR3 DNA sequence: TGTGCCAGCAGCCAAGATCTTAATCAGGGACTAGCGAGGAATGAGCAGTTCTTC. Translated, it gives CASSQDLNQGLARNEQFF.

This clone was detected only once. The CDR3 DNA follows: TGTGCCAGCAGTTACCGCCAGGGGACTAGCGGCACAGATACGCAGTATTTT. Translated, it gives CASSYRQGTSGTDTQYF. J is TRBJ2-3 and V is TRBV9, with 10 bases aligning to TRBD2. This CDR3 is 17 amino acids long. J gave up 1 base and V 5 bases, and 10 bases lay outside the gene matches. Germline V gene sequence: CDR1 SGDLS, CDR2 YYNGEE.

This rearrangement joins TRBV6-1 to TRBJ2-1, with 12 bases identical to TRBD2. CDR1 and CDR2 (germline): MNHNS, SASEGT. The trim removed 6 bases at V and 7 bases at J, leaving 4 bases unmatched. The CDR3 totals 14 residues. CDR3 region: CASRTSGSTNEQFF. In DNA form, the CDR3 reads TGTGCCAGCAGGACTAGCGGGAGTACGAATGAGCAGTTCTTC.

The chain carries TRBV11-2 and TRBJ1-4, with D possibly matching TRBD1 (6 bases). Germline V gives CDR1 SGHAT, CDR2 FQNNGV. The CDR3 covers 18 residues. V lost 3 bases and J 0 bases, leaving 17 bases between the germline ends. The CDR3 here is CASSFIPGQATTNEKLFF. In DNA form, the CDR3 reads TGTGCCAGCAGCTTTATCCCGGGACAAGCCACAACTAATGAAAAACTGTTTTTT.

J is TRBJ1-4 and V is TRBV6-6; D gene ambiguous. The germline gives CDR1 MNHNY, CDR2 SVGAGI (reference sequence). This CDR3 has 13 amino acids. V dropped 2 bases and J dropped 5 bases, with 6 bases sitting between them. The CDR3, as DNA: TGTGCCAGCAGTTACCGTCCAAATGAAAAACTGTTTTTT. Protein: CASSYRPNEKLFF.

For the CDR3, the DNA is TGTGCCAGTAGTACCCTAGGGGAGACCCAGTACTTC. It specifies CASSTLGETQYF. The V and J genes are TRBV19 and TRBJ2-5; no reliable D call. The germline V and J ends were trimmed by 4 bases and 5 bases, with 8 bases remaining between them. The CDR3 extends over 12 amino acids. Germline CDR1 and CDR2: LNHDA and SQIVND (reference sequence).

The chain combines TRBV5-1 with TRBJ2-7, with 11 bases lining up with TRBD2. CDR3 length: 14 amino acids. V was pared by 5 bases and J by 6 bases, with 7 bases of the junction left unmatched. Germline CDR1 SGHRS, CDR2 YFSETQ. This CDR3 reads CASRTSGAAGEQYF. The DNA of the CDR3 is TGCGCCAGCAGGACTAGCGGGGCGGCAGGCGAGCAGTACTTC.

The gene calls are TRBV19 and TRBJ2-1, with TRBD2 matching 11 bases. The V segment lost 3 bases and the J segment 7 bases; nucleotides outside the gene matches: 5. The CDR3 spans 15 residues. Germline-derived CDR1 and CDR2 are LNHDA and SQIVND (reference sequence). CDR3 DNA: TGTGCCAGTAGTATTCAAACTAGCGGGAGAAATGAGCAGTTCTTC. It is translated as CASSIQTSGRNEQFF.

The chain has TRBV5-4 and TRBJ2-3; 8 positions match TRBD2. The trim removed 6 bases at V and 4 bases at J, leaving 7 bases unmatched. Germline V CDR1 and CDR2: SGHNT, YYREEE (reference sequence). The CDR3 extends over 14 amino acids. The CDR3 reads CASNAGGFPDTQYF. The DNA of the CDR3 is TGTGCCAGCAATGCGGGAGGCTTTCCAGATACGCAGTATTTT. The complete variable domain, with remaining parts taken from reference TRBV5-4 and TRBJ2-3, reads ETGVTQSPTHLIKTRGQQVTLRCSSQSGHNTVSWYQQALGQGPQFIFQYYREEENGRGNFPPRFSGLQFPNYSSELNVNALELDDSALYLCASNAGGFPDTQYFGPGTRLTVL.

This clone was seen more than once but under ten times. The J gene is TRBJ1-4, the V gene TRBV19; D uncertain. V was trimmed by 3 bases and J by 5 bases, leaving 10 bases between them. Germline V gives CDR1 LNHDA, CDR2 SQIVND (reference sequence). This CDR3 region has 14 residues. This CDR3 reads CASSIGVGNEKLFF. In nucleotides, the CDR3 is TGTGCCAGTAGTATCGGGGTCGGAAATGAAAAACTGTTTTTT.

The chain employs TRBV2 and TRBJ2-7; 12 nucleotides match TRBD1. The CDR3 is 13 residues long. Unmatched junction bases numbered 6, after V lost 9 bases and J lost 6 bases. Germline lookup yields CDR1 SNHLY and CDR2 FYNNEI. Written as DNA, the CDR3 is TGTGCCAGTACCGGGACAGGGGGCGGCGAGCAGTACTTC. Protein: CASTGTGGGEQYF.

The gene calls are TRBV27 and TRBJ2-2; 9 bases line up with TRBD1. The V and J ends lost 4 bases and 6 bases, in that order; junction bases with no gene match: 6. CDR1 is MNHEY and CDR2 is SMNVEV in the germline V gene (reference sequence). There are 15 residues in the CDR3. CDR3: CASSWDRVLPGELFF. CDR3 sequence (DNA): TGTGCCAGCAGTTGGGACAGGGTTCTTCCCGGGGAGCTGTTTTTT.

The chain recombines TRBV2 with TRBJ1-2; weak D call: TRBD1 (5 bases). The CDR3 has 13 residues. The ends were cut back, 5 bases at V and 4 bases at J, with 11 bases in the middle. CDR1 is SNHLY and CDR2 is FYNNEI in the germline V gene. The chain's CDR3 is CASSQQGLYGYTF. DNA of the CDR3: TGTGCCAGCAGTCAGCAGGGCCTCTATGGCTACACCTTC.